The clone carrying this T cell receptor (beta chain) showed up just a few times. Its antigen is not identified. Arm-PCR of CDR3 regions and iRepertoire HTBI primers were used to build TCR beta libraries. Using its own MiXCR run on the multiplex PCR reads, TCRdb lists one record per CDR3 protein. The sample lists approximately 400,000 distinct CDR3 sequences; over 14% were seen once. The sample's time point: newly diagnosed GD, antithyroid drugs for less than 3 months. Preparation of the TCR library used RNA extracted from PBMCs. The source of the sample is a study of regulatory T cells in long-lasting Graves disease. Looking at the study overall: For a period under 3 months, newly diagnosed Graves' patients had taken antithyroid drugs.

V was trimmed by 3 bases and J by 4 bases, leaving 9 bases between them. The CDR3 is 14 amino acids. Germline CDR1 is LNHDA and CDR2 is SQIVND (reference sequence). The study's findings and limits: Thyroid tissue went unstudied; only peripheral blood was examined.

These data also featured in a second study, about T cells in Graves' hyperthyroidism and ophthalmopathy. Per that study: Ophthalmopathy, which appeared later, was predicted by the model a median approximately 6 months before onset.

Sequenced here: peripheral blood mononuclear cells (PBMCs), sampled at new diagnosis, from a patient treated with antithyroid drugs. This sequence joins TRBV19 and TRBJ2-2, with D uncertain. The sequence was collected from a woman aged 40 to 50 with Graves disease. The CDR3 nucleotides read TGTGCCAGTAGTATGGGCTGGATCACCGGGGAGCTGTTTTTT. It encodes CASSMGWITGELFF. The full variable domain, its missing parts supplied by reference TRBV19 and TRBJ2-2, is DGGITQSPKYLFRKEGQNVTLSCEQNLNHDAMYWYRQDPGQGLRLIYYSQIVNDFQKGDIAEGYSVSREKKESFPLTVTSAQKNPTAFYLCASSMGWITGELFFGEGSRLTVL.